This TCR beta chain was captured in a study of molecular identifiers for immune sequencing clone quantification. TCRdb itself ran the PCR reads through MiXCR, one entry per CDR3 protein. This table has hundreds of thousands of distinct CDR3 sequences, around 21% appearing once. Sorted inputs of roughly 17,000 to 1,000,000 cells, with 10%, 30% or 50% RNA, yielded naive CD8 libraries. Turning to this clonotype: A much larger clone sits a single nucleotide away, making a read error possible.

Trimming removed 3 bases at V and 5 bases at J, with 13 bases between. There are 14 residues in the CDR3. CDR1 and CDR2 from the germline V gene are SGHVS and FNYEAQ. Sequences were obtained from naive CD8+ T cells from blood, with Jurkat cell RNA spiked in. Subset given: FACS-sorted CD8+CD4-CCR7+CD45RA+ naive T cells. J is TRBJ2-5 and V is TRBV7-6; the D gene is possibly TRBD1 (6 bases). This TCR was sampled from a human donor in good health. Some libraries in this study had Jurkat cell RNA spiked in. The CDR3 loop reads CASSLGARAETQYF. CDR3 bases: TGTGCCAGCAGCTTGGGGGCTCGGGCGGAGACCCAGTACTTC.